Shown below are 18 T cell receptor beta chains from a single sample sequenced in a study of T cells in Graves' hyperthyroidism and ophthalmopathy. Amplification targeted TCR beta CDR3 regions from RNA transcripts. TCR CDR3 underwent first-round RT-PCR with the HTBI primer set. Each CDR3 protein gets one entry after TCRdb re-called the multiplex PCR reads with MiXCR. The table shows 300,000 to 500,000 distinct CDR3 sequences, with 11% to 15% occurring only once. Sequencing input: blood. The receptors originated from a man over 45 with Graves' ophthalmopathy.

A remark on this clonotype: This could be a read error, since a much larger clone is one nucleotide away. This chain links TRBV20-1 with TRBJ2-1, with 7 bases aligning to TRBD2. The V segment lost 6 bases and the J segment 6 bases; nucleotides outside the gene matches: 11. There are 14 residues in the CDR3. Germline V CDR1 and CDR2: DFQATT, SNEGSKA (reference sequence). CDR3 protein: CSAHLASGSNEQFF. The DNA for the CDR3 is TGCAGTGCCCATTTGGCTAGCGGTAGCAATGAGCAGTTCTTC.

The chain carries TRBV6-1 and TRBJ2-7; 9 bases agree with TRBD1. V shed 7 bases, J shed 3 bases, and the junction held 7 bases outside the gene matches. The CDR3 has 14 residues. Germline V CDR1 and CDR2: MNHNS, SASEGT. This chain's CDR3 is CASTDRGNGYEQYF. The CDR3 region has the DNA TGTGCCAGCACGGACAGGGGAAACGGCTACGAGCAGTACTTC.

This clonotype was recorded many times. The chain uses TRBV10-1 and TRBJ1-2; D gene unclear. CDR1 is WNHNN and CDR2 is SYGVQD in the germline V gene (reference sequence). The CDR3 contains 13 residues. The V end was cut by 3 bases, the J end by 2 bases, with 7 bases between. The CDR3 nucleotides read TGCGCCAGCAGTGATTCATTGAACTATGGCTACACCTTC. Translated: CASSDSLNYGYTF.

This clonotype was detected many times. CDR3 DNA: TGTGCCAGCAGCTTAGCGGGGACAGGGGCGTATAGCAATCAGCCCCAGCATTTT. Translated: CASSLAGTGAYSNQPQHF. V gene TRBV7-2 combines with J gene TRBJ1-5, with 10 bases fitting TRBD1. Germline lookup yields CDR1 SGHTA and CDR2 FQGNSA. The CDR3 has 18 residues. J lost 0 bases, V lost 0 bases, and 5 bases had no gene match. Combining the CDR3 with reference TRBV7-2 and TRBJ1-5 gives the whole variable domain GAGVSQSPSNKVTEKGKDVELRCDPISGHTALYWYRQSLGQGLEFLIYFQGNSAPDKSGLPSDRFSAERTGGSVSTLTIQRTQQEDSAVYLCASSLAGTGAYSNQPQHFGDGTRLSIL.

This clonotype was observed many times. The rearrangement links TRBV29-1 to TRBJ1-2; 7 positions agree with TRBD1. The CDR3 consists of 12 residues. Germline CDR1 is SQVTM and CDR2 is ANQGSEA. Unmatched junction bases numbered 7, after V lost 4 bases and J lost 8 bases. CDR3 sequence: CSVVDRVSGYTF. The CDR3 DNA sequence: TGCAGCGTTGTCGACAGGGTCTCCGGCTACACCTTC.

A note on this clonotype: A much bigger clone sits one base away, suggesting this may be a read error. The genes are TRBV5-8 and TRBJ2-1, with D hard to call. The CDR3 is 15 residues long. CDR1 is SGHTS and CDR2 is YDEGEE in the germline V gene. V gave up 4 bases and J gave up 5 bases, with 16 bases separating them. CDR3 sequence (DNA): TGTGCCAGCAGCCGCACAGCTCTTACCGACAATGAGCAGTTCTTC. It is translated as CASSRTALTDNEQFF.

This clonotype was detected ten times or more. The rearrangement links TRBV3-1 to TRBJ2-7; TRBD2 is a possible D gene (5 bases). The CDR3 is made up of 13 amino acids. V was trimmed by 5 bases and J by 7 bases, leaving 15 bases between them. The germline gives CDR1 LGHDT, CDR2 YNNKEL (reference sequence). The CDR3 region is CASSSHAGGEQYF. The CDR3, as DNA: TGTGCCAGCAGCTCCCACGCCGGCGGGGAGCAGTACTTC.

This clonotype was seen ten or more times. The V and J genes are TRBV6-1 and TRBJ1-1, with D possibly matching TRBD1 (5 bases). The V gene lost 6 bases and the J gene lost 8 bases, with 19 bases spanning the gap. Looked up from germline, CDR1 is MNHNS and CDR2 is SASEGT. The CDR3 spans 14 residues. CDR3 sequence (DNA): TGTGCCAGCAGCTCATTCGGCGACAGAACAGAAGCTTTCTTT. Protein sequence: CASSSFGDRTEAFF.

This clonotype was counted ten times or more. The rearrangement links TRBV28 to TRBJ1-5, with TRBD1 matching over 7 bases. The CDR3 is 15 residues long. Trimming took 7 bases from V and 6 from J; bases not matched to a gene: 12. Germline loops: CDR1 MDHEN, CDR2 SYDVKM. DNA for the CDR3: TGTGCCAGCAACGTGGACAGGTCAGGGCGTCAGCCCCAGCATTTT. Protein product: CASNVDRSGRQPQHF.

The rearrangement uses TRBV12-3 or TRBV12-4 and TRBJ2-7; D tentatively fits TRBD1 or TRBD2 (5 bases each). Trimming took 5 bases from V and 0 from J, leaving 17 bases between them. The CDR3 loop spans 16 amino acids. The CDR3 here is CASSPEGPTGSYEQYF. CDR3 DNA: TGTGCCAGCAGTCCCGAGGGACCTACCGGCTCCTACGAGCAGTACTTC.

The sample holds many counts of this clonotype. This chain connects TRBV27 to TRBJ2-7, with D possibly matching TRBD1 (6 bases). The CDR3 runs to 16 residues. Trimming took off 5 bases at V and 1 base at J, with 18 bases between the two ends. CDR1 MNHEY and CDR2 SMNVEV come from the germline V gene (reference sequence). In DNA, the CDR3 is TGTGCCAGCAGTACGCAACAGGGTACCCAATCCTACGAGCAGTACTTC. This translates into CASSTQQGTQSYEQYF.

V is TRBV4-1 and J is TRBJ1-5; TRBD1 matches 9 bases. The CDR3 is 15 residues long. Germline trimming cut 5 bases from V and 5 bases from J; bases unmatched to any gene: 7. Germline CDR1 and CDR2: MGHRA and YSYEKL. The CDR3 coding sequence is TGCGCCAGCAGCGTTCGACAGGGGGGCGATCAGCCCCAGCATTTT. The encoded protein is CASSVRQGGDQPQHF.

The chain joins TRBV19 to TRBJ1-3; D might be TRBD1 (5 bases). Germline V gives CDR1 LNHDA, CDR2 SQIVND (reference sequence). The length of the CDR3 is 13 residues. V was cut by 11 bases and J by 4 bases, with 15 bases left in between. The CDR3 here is CAGRDVKGNTIYF. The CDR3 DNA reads TGTGCCGGCCGGGACGTAAAGGGAAACACCATATATTTT.

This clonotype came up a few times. The CDR3 DNA reads TGCAGTGCTAGAGATACACTAGCGGTCTACAATGAGCAGTTCTTC. Protein sequence: CSARDTLAVYNEQFF. The chain couples TRBV20-1 to TRBJ2-1; 8 bases are shared with TRBD2. Germline CDR1 is DFQATT and CDR2 is SNEGSKA (reference sequence). CDR3 length equals 15 residues. The J segment lost 3 bases and the V segment lost 0 bases, leaving 4 bases of the junction unmatched.

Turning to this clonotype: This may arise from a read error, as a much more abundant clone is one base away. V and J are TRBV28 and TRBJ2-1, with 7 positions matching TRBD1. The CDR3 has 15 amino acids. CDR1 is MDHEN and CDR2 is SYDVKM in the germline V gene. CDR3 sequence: CTSSLGRYRGNEQFF. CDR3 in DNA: TGTACCAGCAGTTTAGGGAGATACAGGGGCAATGAGCAGTTCTTC.

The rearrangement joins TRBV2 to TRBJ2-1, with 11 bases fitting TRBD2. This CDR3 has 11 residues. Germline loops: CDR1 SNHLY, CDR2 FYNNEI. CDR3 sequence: CASGRVNEQFF. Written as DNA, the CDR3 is TGTGCTAGCGGGAGGGTTAATGAGCAGTTCTTC.

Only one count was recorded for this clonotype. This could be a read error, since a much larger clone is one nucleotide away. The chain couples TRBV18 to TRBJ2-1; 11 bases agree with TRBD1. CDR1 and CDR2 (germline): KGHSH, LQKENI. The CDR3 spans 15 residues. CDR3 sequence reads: CASSRDRGAYSEQFF. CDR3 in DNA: TGTGCCAGCTCCCGGGACAGGGGGGCTTACAGTGAGCAGTTCTTC. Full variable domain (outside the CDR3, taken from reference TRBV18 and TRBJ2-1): NAGVMQNPRHLVRRRGQEARLRCSPMKGHSHVYWYRQLPEEGLKFMVYLQKENIIDESGMPKERFSAEFPKEGPSILRIQQVVRGDSAAYFCASSRDRGAYSEQFFGPGTRLTVL.

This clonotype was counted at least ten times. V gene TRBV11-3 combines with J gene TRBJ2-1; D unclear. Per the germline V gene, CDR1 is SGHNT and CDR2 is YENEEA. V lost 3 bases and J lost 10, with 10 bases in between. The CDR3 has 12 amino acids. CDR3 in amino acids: CASSFDNWEQFF. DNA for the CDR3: TGTGCCAGCAGCTTCGACAATTGGGAGCAGTTCTTC.